This T cell receptor (beta chain) appears in the sequencing data of a study of T cell repertoires in cytomegalovirus infection. Study-level information: Based on public TCR beta signatures, there were indications of CMV infection and of a matching HLA type.

TCRdb re-called the reads with MiXCR, one entry per CDR3 protein. The sample lists approximately 76,000 distinct CDR3 sequences, roughly 3.7% occurring once. This clonotype was counted at least ten times. Its specificity is not known. There are 15 residues in the CDR3. Germline CDR1 and CDR2: SGHNT and YYREEE (reference sequence). The V segment lost 0 bases and the J segment 4 bases; nucleotides outside the gene matches: 6. The study, taken as a whole, reports: In two of eight donors, the top clonotype was HLA-C-restricted CMV-specific.

The source of this sequence is a human donor in good health (CMV status not recorded). Some clones in this sample may be carry-over from other donors' samples. The sequenced material came from PBMCs. The chain couples TRBV5-4 to TRBJ1-2, with 7 nucleotides matching TRBD1. DNA for the CDR3: TGTGCCAGCAGCTTGGATGGGACAGCTCTCTATGGCTACACCTTC. Translating it yields CASSLDGTALYGYTF.